This T cell receptor beta chain emerged from a study of T cell repertoires in cytomegalovirus infection. Whole-study context: TCR beta signatures that were public indicated CMV infection and matching HLA type.

Study outcomes and limitations: Cumulative public TCR beta family frequency identified CMV carriers with the relevant HLA. HLA-C-restricted TCR beta clonotypes specific for CMV led the ex vivo response.

Germline CDR1 is MNHEY and CDR2 is SMNVEV (reference sequence). V gave up 4 bases and J gave up 6 bases; unmatched junction bases: 9. The CDR3 spans 16 residues. To note about this clonotype: No antigen is known for it.

TCRdb independently ran MiXCR on the reads; one entry per CDR3 protein. The data hold about 890,000 distinct CDR3 sequences, with less than 40% observed a single time. The chain joins TRBV27 to TRBJ2-7; 13 bases fit TRBD2. This clonotype was obtained from a human donor in good health (CMV status not recorded). Some clones in this sample may be carry-over from other donors' samples. The source was cultured CD8+ T cells from PBMCs, collected from culture after CMV antigen stimulation. The CDR3: CASSSTPGTSGVEQYF. As DNA, the CDR3 is TGTGCCAGCAGTTCTACCCCCGGGACTAGCGGGGTCGAGCAGTACTTC.